The clone carrying this TCR beta chain was recorded a few times. Researchers amplified the TCR beta CDR3 regions from RNA transcripts. In the first-round RT-PCR of the TCR CDR3, the HTBI primer set was used. One entry per CDR3 protein results from TCRdb running MiXCR on the multiplex PCR reads. Of about 280,000 distinct CDR3 sequences listed, about 25% were seen once; the top ten hold about 30%. These data originate in a study of T cells in Graves' hyperthyroidism and ophthalmopathy. CDR3 length: 15 amino acids. The V gene's germline CDR1 is MNHEY and CDR2 SVGAGI. The V gene end was trimmed by 4 bases and the J gene end by 1 base; junction bases not matched to a gene: 3.

V usage is TRBV6-5 and J usage is TRBJ2-2, with TRBD1 matching over 7 bases. The sequence derives from a man aged 35 to 55 with Graves' hyperthyroidism that later progressed to Graves' ophthalmopathy. Input material: blood. CDR3 bases: TGTGCCAGCAGTTTTCAGGGGGTGAACACCGGGGAGCTGTTTTTT. This encodes CASSFQGVNTGELFF.